The 21 T cell receptor beta chains in this list originate from one sample, sequenced in a study of blood T cells in healthy people across ages. A sample-barcoded 5' primer and a J-beta primer mix were used in a second PCR of about 6 to 12 cycles. TCRdb redid the calling of the 5' RACE reads with MiXCR, one entry per CDR3 protein. The table has some 1,500,000 distinct CDR3 sequences, approximately 43% seen once; the top ten hold around 4%. The sample was blood. The origin of the receptors is a young woman in good health.

The rearrangement joins TRBV24-1 to TRBJ2-1; D gene uncertain. The CDR3 extends over 14 amino acids. Germline CDR1 reads KGHDR; CDR2 reads SFDVKD. V was cut by 0 bases and J by 3 bases, with 5 bases left in between. The CDR3 loop reads CATSDLARYNEQFF. In nucleotides, the CDR3 is TGTGCCACCAGTGATTTGGCTCGCTACAATGAGCAGTTCTTC.

The chain recombines TRBV3-1 with TRBJ2-1; D is unclear. V was shortened by 1 base and J by 0 bases, with 13 bases between the two germline ends. Germline lookup yields CDR1 LGHDT and CDR2 YNNKEL (reference sequence). This CDR3 region has 17 residues. The CDR3 spells CASSQGATRSSYNEQFF. Here the CDR3 DNA reads TGTGCCAGCAGCCAAGGGGCAACCCGGAGCTCCTACAATGAGCAGTTCTTC.

The J gene is TRBJ2-7, the V gene TRBV7-9; D call uncertain. Germline V gene lookup returns CDR1 SEHNR and CDR2 FQNEAQ (reference sequence). The CDR3 loop spans 14 amino acids. The V end lost 0 bases, the J end lost 2 bases, and 8 bases lay between the germline ends. CDR3 sequence (DNA): TGTGCCAGCAGCTTAGCGCTGGCACCCTACGAGCAGTACTTC. This encodes CASSLALAPYEQYF.

Only a few counts were recorded for this clonotype. V gene TRBV4-1 combines with J gene TRBJ1-1; D gene uncertain. CDR1 is MGHRA, CDR2 YSYEKL, per germline. V was trimmed by 3 bases and J by 3 bases, leaving 8 bases between them. CDR3 length: 13 residues. CDR3 in amino acids: CASSHTLYTEAFF. CDR3 bases: TGCGCCAGCAGCCATACCCTCTACACTGAAGCTTTCTTT.

The chain recombines TRBV12-3 or TRBV12-4 with TRBJ1-2; no reliable D call. V lost 4 bases, J lost 4 bases, and 7 bases lay in between. This CDR3 comprises 12 residues. The CDR3 sequence: CASSYNGYGYTF. The CDR3 nucleotides read TGTGCCAGCAGTTATAACGGCTATGGCTACACCTTC.

The chain uses TRBV12-3 or TRBV12-4 and TRBJ1-2, with 9 bases aligning to TRBD1. This CDR3 is 15 amino acids long. J lost 8 bases, V lost 0 bases, and 7 bases had no gene match. The CDR3 DNA reads TGTGCCAGCAGTTTAGCAGCCGGGACAGGGTACGGCTACACCTTC. This encodes CASSLAAGTGYGYTF.

There are a few counts of this clonotype. V is TRBV29-1 and J is TRBJ1-2; D may be TRBD1 (6 bases). The CDR3 is made up of 12 amino acids. Germline-derived CDR1 and CDR2 are SQVTM and ANQGSEA. The ends were cut back, 5 bases at V and 4 bases at J, with 11 bases in the middle. CDR3 bases: TGCAGCGTTTTTCAGGGGTTCTATGGCTACACCTTC. This encodes CSVFQGFYGYTF.

DNA of the CDR3: TGTGCCAGCAAAGTGGGGGACAATCAGCCCCAGCATTTT. Translating gives CASKVGDNQPQHF. The V call is TRBV12-3 or TRBV12-4, the J call TRBJ1-5; D is possibly TRBD1 (5 bases). V shed 7 bases and J shed 3 bases, with 10 bases lying between them. The CDR3 contains 13 residues.

In the case of this clonotype: A read error may explain this, as a much larger clone is one base away. This chain joins TRBV10-3 and TRBJ2-7; the D gene is possibly TRBD1 (5 bases). Looked up from germline, CDR1 is ENHRY and CDR2 is SYGVKD. This CDR3 comprises 13 residues. DNA of the CDR3: TGTGCCGTCAGTGAGCAGGGCGAGGACGAGCAGTACTTC. Translation: CAVSEQGEDEQYF.

The rearrangement links TRBV10-3 to TRBJ1-1, with D hard to call. Per germline, CDR1 ENHRY and CDR2 SYGVKD. Trimming shortened V by 0 bases and J by 1 base, and 9 bases separated the two germline ends. This CDR3 has 15 amino acids. The CDR3 sequence: CAISESARRNTEAFF. The CDR3 nucleotides are TGTGCCATCAGTGAGTCAGCTCGGAGGAACACTGAAGCTTTCTTT.

The chain is built from TRBV18 and TRBJ2-2; D is uncertain. The CDR3 is made up of 15 amino acids. Germline V lookup: CDR1 KGHSH, CDR2 LQKENI. V lost 4 bases and J lost 5, with 14 bases in between. CDR3 coding DNA: TGTGCCAGCTCACGGTCGACACTGTGGACCGGGGAGCTGTTTTTT. This encodes CASSRSTLWTGELFF.

This chain links TRBV20-1 with TRBJ2-6; D not certain. The CDR3 is 15 residues long. Trimming left V 0 bases short and J 1 base short, with 7 bases between. Germline V gene data show CDR1 as DFQATT and CDR2 as SNEGSKA (reference sequence). CDR3: CSARESWSGANVLTF. The CDR3 nucleotides read TGCAGTGCTAGAGAATCATGGTCTGGGGCCAACGTCCTGACTTTC.

This clonotype was detected a few times. The CDR3 protein is CSVAALLGAEQFF. CDR3 nucleotide sequence: TGCAGCGTTGCCGCTTTGTTGGGGGCTGAGCAGTTCTTC. V usage is TRBV29-1 and J usage is TRBJ2-1; D may be TRBD1 (6 bases). Germline CDR1 is SQVTM and CDR2 is ANQGSEA. This CDR3 has 13 residues. Trimming stripped 4 bases from V and 9 bases from J, with 16 bases between.

This clonotype occurred once. The rearrangement joins TRBV6-6 to TRBJ2-3, with 7 bases lining up with TRBD1. The V gene end was trimmed by 10 bases and the J gene end by 4 bases; junction bases not matched to a gene: 8. The CDR3 runs 13 residues. The V gene's germline CDR1 is MNHNY and CDR2 SVGAGI (reference sequence). CDR3 sequence reads: CANRGPLADTQYF. The DNA for the CDR3 is TGTGCCAACAGGGGTCCTCTGGCAGATACGCAGTATTTT.

The chain is built from TRBV10-3 and TRBJ2-7; D may match TRBD1 or TRBD2 (5 bases each). The V end was cut by 2 bases, the J end by 5 bases, with 19 bases between. The CDR3 sequence is 16 residues long. Germline CDR1 ENHRY, CDR2 SYGVKD. The CDR3 DNA sequence: TGTGCCATCAGTGAGCCAGCCGGGACGAACTTCCACGAGCAGTACTTC. Amino acids: CAISEPAGTNFHEQYF.

The chain is built from TRBV20-1 and TRBJ1-2, with D tentatively TRBD1 (5 bases). Between the trimmed V and J ends, which lost 5 bases and 4 bases, there was a span of 14 bases. Germline V lookup: CDR1 DFQATT, CDR2 SNEGSKA (reference sequence). This CDR3 is 13 amino acids long. CDR3 nucleotide sequence: TGCAGTGCTGGGACTGGAGGATCCTATGGCTACACCTTC. Its translation: CSAGTGGSYGYTF.

The chain combines TRBV10-1 with TRBJ2-4, with 12 bases that match TRBD1. The J call may be in error: the DNA end matches TRBJ2-7 better. In germline, CDR1 is WNHNN, CDR2 SYGVQD (reference sequence). The CDR3 extends over 18 amino acids. The CDR3 here is CASSESGTGGPLSYEQYF. The CDR3 region has the DNA TGCGCCAGCAGTGAGTCGGGGACAGGGGGCCCTTTAAGCTACGAGCAGTACTTC.

The V and J genes are TRBV4-3 and TRBJ2-1, with 14 positions matching TRBD2. Germline V gene lookup returns CDR1 LGHNA and CDR2 YSLEER. V was pared by 3 bases and J by 8 bases, with 9 bases of the junction left unmatched. The CDR3 extends over 17 amino acids. The CDR3 DNA reads as TGCGCCAGCAGCCAGAGACTAGCGGGGGGGTTGGTTTATGAGCAGTTCTTC. It encodes CASSQRLAGGLVYEQFF.

The genes are TRBV11-2 and TRBJ2-3; D is unresolved. CDR1 SGHAT and CDR2 FQNNGV come from the germline V gene. Between the trimmed V and J ends, which lost 4 bases and 0 bases, there was a span of 14 bases. The CDR3 is 16 amino acids. CDR3 nucleotide sequence: TGTGCCAGCAGCTCCCCGCCCAGTAGTAGCACAGATACGCAGTATTTT. The encoded protein is CASSSPPSSSTDTQYF.

The V and J genes are TRBV5-1 and TRBJ2-3; 10 positions agree with TRBD2. The CDR3 covers 17 residues. Germline trimming cut 3 bases from V and 0 bases from J; bases unmatched to any gene: 7. Germline values: CDR1 SGHRS, CDR2 YFSETQ. The chain's CDR3 is CASSSQLAGDSTDTQYF. CDR3 bases: TGCGCCAGCAGCTCACAGCTAGCGGGGGATAGCACAGATACGCAGTATTTT. The full variable domain, its missing parts supplied by reference TRBV5-1 and TRBJ2-3, is KAGVTQTPRYLIKTRGQQVTLSCSPISGHRSVSWYQQTPGQGLQFLFEYFSETQRNKGNFPGRFSGRQFSNSRSEMNVSTLELGDSALYLCASSSQLAGDSTDTQYFGPGTRLTVL.

This chain links TRBV28 with TRBJ1-1, with D perhaps matching TRBD1 (6 bases). The V end lost 7 bases, the J end lost 4 bases, and 16 bases lay between the germline ends. Germline CDR1 MDHEN, CDR2 SYDVKM. This CDR3 has 14 amino acids. The CDR3: CASTLGGEITEAFF. The CDR3 DNA follows: TGTGCCAGCACCCTAGGGGGGGAAATCACTGAAGCTTTCTTT.